This TCR beta chain was profiled in a study of blood T cell repertoires in COVID-19. Participants' reported clinical history set cohort assignment. CDR1 and CDR2 from the germline V gene are SQVTM and ANQGSEA. Trimming removed 7 bases from V and 4 bases from J; junction bases left unmatched: 19. There are 16 residues in the CDR3. Data came from immunoSEQ multiplex PCR; TCRdb stores just in-frame clones and leaves some out. The top ten hold 2.5% to 3.5% of the sample, which has 250,000 to 350,000 clones, roughly nine tenths seen once. The sample was PBMCs or T cells enriched from blood (not recorded which). This chain joins TRBV29-1 and TRBJ2-7, with TRBD1 matching over 7 bases. The sequence was obtained from a woman aged 45-60 years who had recovered from COVID-19. The CDR3 DNA follows: TGCAGCGCCATTCTCAACGAACAGGGGAGAGGATACGAGCAGTACTTC. Protein product: CSAILNEQGRGYEQYF.